The 5 T cell receptor beta chains listed next were all sequenced from one sample in a study of blood T cell repertoires in COVID-19. The data were produced by immunoSEQ multiplex PCR, yet TCRdb's version contains in-frame clones alone and is incomplete. The sample gives about 180,000 clones, around four fifths of which show up once; 6% to 7.5% is in the top ten. Sequencing used peripheral blood. The receptors were sampled from an older man with active or convalescent COVID-19.

This clone showed up just once. The V gene is TRBV9, the J gene TRBJ1-5; D might be TRBD1 (6 bases). The CDR3 sequence is 17 residues long. From germline, CDR1 is SGDLS and CDR2 YYNGEE. V gave up 3 bases and J gave up 5 bases, with 21 bases separating them. The CDR3 sequence is CASSAGVGGAQDQPQHF. CDR3 DNA: TGTGCCAGCAGCGCAGGCGTGGGGGGGGCGCAGGATCAGCCCCAGCATTTT.

J is TRBJ2-7 and V is TRBV30; D is unclear. V lost 0 bases to trimming and J lost 9 bases, with 12 bases between them. From germline, CDR1 is GTSNPN and CDR2 SVGIG (reference sequence). This CDR3 has 12 residues. Here the CDR3 DNA reads TGTGCCTGGAGTGTAGTCGCGGAACTGCAGTACTTC. Protein: CAWSVVAELQYF.

The rearrangement uses TRBV19 and TRBJ1-2; D not certain. The CDR3 has 14 amino acids. Trimming took off 7 bases at V and 1 base at J, with 13 bases between the two ends. Germline assignment: CDR1 LNHDA and CDR2 SQIVND (reference sequence). The CDR3 reads CASKRAGYNYGYTF. The CDR3 coding sequence is TGTGCCAGTAAGAGGGCGGGGTATAACTATGGCTACACCTTC. The full variable domain, completed using reference TRBV19 and TRBJ1-2, is DGGITQSPKYLFRKEGQNVTLSCEQNLNHDAMYWYRQDPGQGLRLIYYSQIVNDFQKGDIAEGYSVSREKKESFPLTVTSAQKNPTAFYLCASKRAGYNYGYTFGSGTRLTVV.

This clone appeared a single time. J is TRBJ1-6 and V is TRBV30; D perhaps matches TRBD1 (6 bases). The germline V gene encodes CDR1 GTSNPN and CDR2 SVGIG (reference sequence). The germline V and J ends were trimmed by 8 bases and 7 bases, with 21 bases remaining between them. The CDR3 is 15 residues long. CDR3 in DNA: TGTGCCACACCAAATGGGGGACAAGTAAATTCACCCCTCCACTTT. Its translation: CATPNGGQVNSPLHF.

The chain uses TRBV7-9 and TRBJ1-3; D remains ambiguous. The ends were cut back, 3 bases at V and 4 bases at J, with 10 bases in the middle. CDR1 and CDR2 (germline): SEHNR, FQNEAQ (reference sequence). The CDR3 is 14 residues long. The CDR3 reads CASSFPAGGNTIYF. The CDR3 coding sequence is TGTGCCAGCAGCTTTCCCGCGGGGGGAAACACCATATATTTT.